Shown below are 8 T cell receptor beta chains from a single sample sequenced in a study of T cell clonality in common variable immunodeficiency. The assay was immunoSEQ multiplex PCR, and TCRdb's table has in-frame clones only and misses some. The record shows about 81,000 clones for this sample, with no singletons present. The sequenced sample consisted of peripheral blood mononuclear cells. The receptors stem from a person aged 18 to 75 in good health.

This clone was seen ten or more times. The DNA ends 3 residues before the CDR3 does, and the rest of the CDR3 is filled in from the germline J gene. The chain links TRBV18 to TRBJ2-1; D is possibly TRBD1 (6 bases). CDR1 and CDR2 from the germline V gene are KGHSH and LQKENI. This CDR3 has 15 residues. Trimming cost V 3 bases and J 7 bases, with 16 bases left between them. The CDR3: CASSPGHSLGNEQFF. Partial CDR3 DNA: TGTGCCAGCTCACCGGGACACAGTCTCGGGAATGAG.

This clone was recorded many times. The read stops 3 residues short of the end of the CDR3; the missing end is completed from the germline J gene. This chain connects TRBV19 to TRBJ2-6, with 8 positions matching TRBD2. Germline CDR1 and CDR2: LNHDA and SQIVND (reference sequence). J lost 4 bases, V lost 6 bases, and 11 bases had no gene match. The CDR3 has 17 amino acids. The CDR3 DNA, read in part, is TGTGCCAGTAGAACAAGCGGGAGTACGTTAGGGGCCAACGTC. Translated, it gives CASRTSGSTLGANV. The whole CDR3 sequence reads CASRTSGSTLGANVLTF.

This clone was counted many times. The read halts 3 residues ahead of the CDR3 end, with the missing end drawn from the germline J gene. The chain is built from TRBV5-4 and TRBJ1-4; the D is unclear. Per germline, CDR1 SGHNT and CDR2 YYREEE (reference sequence). The CDR3 length is 16 residues. V was pared by 0 bases and J by 0 bases, with 9 bases between. The CDR3 bases that were read are TGTGCCAGCAGCTTGGGGTCCGCTACAACTAATGAAAAA. Amino acid sequence: CASSLGSATTNEK. The entire CDR3 reads CASSLGSATTNEKLFF.

This clone was counted many times. The read halts 3 residues ahead of the CDR3 end, with the missing end drawn from the germline J gene. The chain employs TRBV5-1 and TRBJ2-5; no clear D. V was clipped by 2 bases and J by 4 bases, with 12 bases between them. The germline V gene has CDR1 SGHRS and CDR2 YFSETQ. CDR3 length equals 14 residues. CDR3 bases read: TGCGCCAGCAGCTTTGGGTCGAAGGGAGAGACC. Protein sequence: CASSFGSKGET. The CDR3 in full is CASSFGSKGETQYF.

Ten or more counts support this clone. The CDR3 end falls 3 residues outside the read, so it is completed with the germline J gene. The chain uses TRBV30 and TRBJ2-7, with TRBD1 identical over 10 bases. From germline, CDR1 is GTSNPN and CDR2 SVGIG (reference sequence). This CDR3 region has 14 residues. The CDR3 region is CACYRDRGTYEQYF. The CDR3 bases that were read are TGTGCATGTTACCGGGACAGGGGTACCTACGAG.

Only a few counts were recorded for this clone. The CDR3 extends 3 residues past the end of the read, so its final part is completed from the germline J gene. The chain recombines TRBV2 with TRBJ1-6; 9 positions agree with TRBD1. This CDR3 has 16 amino acids. V was clipped by 8 bases and J by 7 bases; unmatched bases: 12. CDR1 and CDR2 from the germline V gene are SNHLY and FYNNEI. The CDR3 loop is CASWDRVLGTNSPLHF. The sequenced CDR3 bases are TGTGCCAGCTGGGACAGGGTTTTGGGTACCAATTCACCC.

In its sample, this clone was seen many times. The read ends 3 residues early relative to the CDR3; the germline J gene fills the gap. The J gene is TRBJ2-1, the V gene TRBV5-1; tentative D call: TRBD1 (5 bases). The V gene's germline CDR1 is SGHRS and CDR2 YFSETQ. V lost 0 bases and J lost 6, with 13 bases in between. This CDR3 is 15 amino acids long. The CDR3 loop reads CASSLDSSGRNEQFF. CDR3 DNA (partial): TGCGCCAGCAGCTTGGATTCCTCAGGGCGCAATGAG.

This clone was observed at least ten times. The read falls 3 residues short of the CDR3 end, and the missing part is taken from the germline J gene. V is TRBV6-2 or TRBV6-3 and J is TRBJ2-7; TRBD1 matches 7 bases. CDR3 length: 15 residues. V shed 6 bases and J 2 bases; nucleotides not matched to a gene: 10. The germline V gene has CDR1 MNHEY and CDR2 SVGEGT. CDR3 loop: CASSSQGQGPYEQYF. The DNA read from the CDR3 is TGTGCCAGCAGCTCACAGGGGCAGGGGCCCTACGAG.